The next 7 T cell receptor beta chains were all read from a single sample in a study of identical twins. TCRdb reprocessed the 5' RACE reads via MiXCR and lists one record per CDR3 protein. The sample lists some 300,000 distinct CDR3 sequences; 10% to 15% were seen once. These data were also reused for a study on yellow fever vaccine responses in identical twins.

Sequences were obtained from CD8+ T cells sorted from blood. Receptors were obtained from a woman in her late teens or twenties in good health.

The sample holds many counts of this clonotype. The chain has TRBV12-3 or TRBV12-4 and TRBJ2-2, with TRBD1 matching over 7 bases. The junction had 8 bases not matched to a gene; V was cut back by 4 bases and J by 3 bases. This CDR3 region has 16 residues. The CDR3 protein is CASSSGRTGDTGELFF. The CDR3 nucleotides are TGTGCCAGCAGTTCAGGTCGGACAGGCGACACCGGGGAGCTGTTTTTT.

This clonotype has more than one count but fewer than ten. This chain links TRBV4-2 with TRBJ2-2; D unclear. CDR1 and CDR2 (germline): LGHNA, YNFKEQ. Trimming removed 1 base at V and 4 bases at J, with 13 bases between. The CDR3 consists of 16 residues. The chain's CDR3 is CASSQGAQVRTGELFF. Here the CDR3 DNA reads TGTGCCAGCAGCCAAGGTGCCCAGGTCCGCACCGGGGAGCTGTTTTTT.

V gene TRBV25-1 combines with J gene TRBJ2-2; TRBD1 matches 8 bases. Germline CDR1 and CDR2: MGHDK and SYGVNS. The CDR3 consists of 14 residues. Losses at the gene ends were 4 bases for V and 5 bases for J; bases not matched to a gene: 3. CDR3 DNA sequence: TGTGCCAGCAGTGTGACAGGGGAAACCGGGGAGCTGTTTTTT. This codes for CASSVTGETGELFF.

This chain joins TRBV9 and TRBJ2-1; 13 bases align to TRBD2. V lost 3 bases and J lost 9; bases outside the gene matches: 6. From germline, CDR1 is SGDLS and CDR2 YYNGEE. The CDR3 sequence is 15 residues long. Written as DNA, the CDR3 is TGTGCCAGCAGCGGGACTAGCGGGAGTTCTGGTGAGCAGTTCTTC. This gives the protein CASSGTSGSSGEQFF.

The table lists this clonotype with many counts. V and J are TRBV4-1 and TRBJ2-1, with D possibly TRBD1 on 6 matching bases. The germline V and J ends were trimmed by 0 bases and 7 bases, with 10 bases remaining between them. This CDR3 has 14 amino acids. Germline CDR1 and CDR2: MGHRA and YSYEKL. CDR3 amino acids: CASSQDRGRNEQFF. The CDR3 coding sequence is TGCGCCAGCAGCCAAGACAGGGGCCGAAATGAGCAGTTCTTC.

This clonotype was counted a single time. This chain joins TRBV2 and TRBJ2-3, with TRBD1 as a possible D gene (6 bases). Trimming left V 8 bases short and J 2 bases short, with 17 bases between. CDR3 length: 15 amino acids. The germline V gene encodes CDR1 SNHLY and CDR2 FYNNEI. CDR3 DNA: TGTGCCAGCGAAAGACAGGCGAGGGTCACAGATACGCAGTATTTT. The encoded protein is CASERQARVTDTQYF. Variable domain in full (rest from reference TRBV2 and TRBJ2-3): EPEVTQTPSHQVTQMGQEVILRCVPISNHLYFYWYRQILGQKVEFLVSFYNNEISEKSEIFDDQFSVERPDGSNFTLKIRSTKLEDSAMYFCASERQARVTDTQYFGPGTRLTVL.

This clonotype was recorded many times. The chain employs TRBV27 and TRBJ2-1, with D tentatively TRBD1 (6 bases). The CDR3 covers 15 residues. V lost 1 base to trimming and J lost 5 bases, with 12 bases between them. The germline CDR1 and CDR2 sequences are MNHEY and SMNVEV (reference sequence). CDR3 region: CASSLLAGVNNEQFF. CDR3 in DNA: TGTGCCAGCAGTTTATTAGCAGGGGTGAACAATGAGCAGTTCTTC.